Shown below are 29 T cell receptor beta chains from a single sample sequenced in a study of human T cells and chemical hapten exposure. TCRdb reanalysed the RACE reads using MiXCR and keeps one entry per CDR3 protein. The sample records more than 250,000 distinct CDR3 sequences, around 7.7% being singletons. The time point here: pre-sensitization, week 0. Treatment reported: therapeutic diphenylcyclopropenone sensitization with weekly scalp DPC. The sample here was whole blood, taken in connection with sensitization to the hapten diphenylcyclopropenone (DPC). These receptor sequences come from a man aged 18-30 years with alopecia areata. Some clones in this sample may be carry-over from other donors' samples.

This clonotype was recorded many times. This rearrangement joins TRBV28 to TRBJ1-1; no clear D gene. Per germline, CDR1 MDHEN and CDR2 SYDVKM. Deletions cut 2 bases from V and 6 bases from J, with 10 bases between. The length of the CDR3 is 13 residues. The CDR3 DNA reads TGTGCCAGCAGTTTAGGGAATTTAGCTGAAGCTTTCTTT. Amino acids: CASSLGNLAEAFF.

This clonotype was found a few times. The V and J genes are TRBV12-3 or TRBV12-4 and TRBJ2-1; D call uncertain. The CDR3 contains 11 residues. Trimming shortened V by 3 bases and J by 9 bases, and 6 bases separated the two germline ends. CDR3 region: CASSFTVEQFF. The DNA for the CDR3 is TGTGCCAGCAGTTTTACGGTTGAGCAGTTCTTC.

The chain joins TRBV7-3 to TRBJ2-3; 7 positions match TRBD2. V was clipped by 5 bases and J by 0 bases; unmatched bases: 8. The germline gives CDR1 SGHTA, CDR2 FQGTGA. The CDR3 runs 16 residues. CDR3 residues: CASSKSLAASTDTQYF. The CDR3 DNA reads as TGTGCCAGCAGCAAATCCCTAGCGGCAAGCACAGATACGCAGTATTTT.

This clonotype showed up many times. The rearrangement uses TRBV29-1 and TRBJ1-4; 8 nucleotides align to TRBD1. With 4 bases clipped from V and 8 bases from J, the junction kept 3 bases outside the gene matches. The CDR3 sequence is 12 residues long. In germline, CDR1 is SQVTM, CDR2 ANQGSEA. The CDR3 DNA is TGCAGCGTTGCCCAGGGGGCCGAAAAACTGTTTTTT. Residues: CSVAQGAEKLFF.

The rearrangement uses TRBV24-1 and TRBJ2-2; D remains ambiguous. The CDR3 has 15 residues. CDR1 is KGHDR and CDR2 is SFDVKD in the germline V gene. Trimming took off 3 bases at V and 0 bases at J, with 7 bases between the two ends. CDR3 sequence (DNA): TGTGCCACCAGTGATACACGAGCGAACACCGGGGAGCTGTTTTTT. Translated: CATSDTRANTGELFF.

This chain uses TRBV27 with TRBJ2-1; 14 bases match TRBD2. The CDR3 sequence is 16 residues long. J lost 6 bases, V lost 5 bases, and 6 bases had no gene match. Per the germline V gene, CDR1 is MNHEY and CDR2 is SMNVEV (reference sequence). CDR3 region: CASSPPTSGGANEQFF. CDR3 sequence (DNA): TGTGCCAGCAGTCCGCCGACTAGCGGGGGGGCCAATGAGCAGTTCTTC.

This clonotype was picked up many times. CDR3 sequence reads: CASSGDPPGLAGVNEQFF. CDR3 DNA sequence: TGTGCCAGCAGCGGAGACCCTCCGGGACTAGCGGGGGTCAATGAGCAGTTCTTC. The genes are TRBV9 and TRBJ2-1; 14 positions agree with TRBD2. From germline, CDR1 is SGDLS and CDR2 YYNGEE. The ends lost 3 bases at V and 6 bases at J; junction bases unmatched: 11. CDR3 length: 18 residues.

The chain uses TRBV12-3 or TRBV12-4 and TRBJ2-2; D is undetermined. Trimming took off 0 bases at V and 4 bases at J, with 9 bases between the two ends. CDR3 size: 15 residues. The CDR3 protein is CASSLAGSLTGELFF. The CDR3 DNA sequence: TGTGCCAGCAGTTTAGCTGGATCCCTCACCGGGGAGCTGTTTTTT.

In its sample, this clonotype was seen many times. V and J are TRBV28 and TRBJ2-1, with D perhaps matching TRBD1 (6 bases). CDR1 and CDR2 from the germline V gene are MDHEN and SYDVKM. V lost 4 bases and J lost 10, with 20 bases in between. This CDR3 has 15 amino acids. CDR3 loop: CASSSQRTGSGEQFF. The CDR3 DNA reads as TGTGCCAGCAGTTCCCAACGAACAGGGAGCGGCGAGCAGTTCTTC.

This clonotype has at least ten counts. The genes are TRBV27 and TRBJ2-7; weak D call: TRBD1 (5 bases). This CDR3 is 14 amino acids long. Germline V lookup: CDR1 MNHEY, CDR2 SMNVEV (reference sequence). V lost 6 bases to trimming and J lost 0 bases, with 12 bases between them. This chain's CDR3 is CASRQGLPSYEQYF. In DNA, the CDR3 is TGTGCCAGCAGGCAGGGCTTACCCTCCTACGAGCAGTACTTC.

This clonotype was detected many times. The chain joins TRBV5-5 to TRBJ1-5; TRBD1 matches at 9 bases. CDR3 length: 14 amino acids. Looked up from germline, CDR1 is SGHKS and CDR2 is YYEKEE (reference sequence). The V gene end was trimmed by 4 bases and the J gene end by 7 bases; junction bases not matched to a gene: 6. CDR3 sequence: CASSHQGQGQPQHF. The CDR3 DNA is TGTGCCAGCAGCCATCAGGGACAGGGACAGCCCCAGCATTTT.

This clonotype was seen more than once but under ten times. The chain couples TRBV7-2 to TRBJ2-1; 8 bases agree with TRBD1. Trimming removed 4 bases from V and 0 bases from J; junction bases left unmatched: 5. Germline V CDR1 and CDR2: SGHTA, FQGNSA. This CDR3 comprises 16 residues. CDR3 protein: CASSWGQVSSYNEQFF. The DNA for the CDR3 is TGTGCCAGCAGCTGGGGACAGGTGAGCTCCTACAATGAGCAGTTCTTC.

This clonotype was found a few times. This sequence joins TRBV6-5 and TRBJ2-1, with D perhaps matching TRBD2 (6 bases). The CDR3 consists of 17 residues. Germline assignment: CDR1 MNHEY and CDR2 SVGAGI. V lost 8 bases to trimming and J lost 4 bases, with 24 bases between them. The chain's CDR3 is CASSSRGSGSVYNEQFF. In nucleotides, the CDR3 is TGTGCCAGCTCTTCACGGGGTAGCGGATCCGTATACAATGAGCAGTTCTTC.

The V gene is TRBV27, the J gene TRBJ1-4, with D perhaps matching TRBD1 (5 bases). The CDR3 consists of 14 residues. Per germline, CDR1 MNHEY and CDR2 SMNVEV (reference sequence). V was clipped by 3 bases and J by 8 bases, with 13 bases between them. CDR3 protein: CASSFQGPSEKLFF. The CDR3 nucleotides are TGTGCCAGCAGTTTCCAGGGTCCTAGCGAAAAACTGTTTTTT.

This clonotype was counted a few times. The chain recombines TRBV7-9 with TRBJ1-4; D might be TRBD1 (6 bases). Germline V lookup: CDR1 SEHNR, CDR2 FQNEAQ (reference sequence). V dropped 4 bases and J dropped 2 bases, with 17 bases sitting between them. The CDR3 is 17 amino acids. CDR3 residues: CASSSPNRTVTNEKLFF. The CDR3 coding sequence is TGTGCCAGCAGCTCGCCGAACAGGACAGTTACTAATGAAAAACTGTTTTTT.

This clonotype was seen a handful of times. The gene calls are TRBV4-1 and TRBJ2-3; TRBD2 matches 7 bases. The CDR3 spans 17 residues. The germline gives CDR1 MGHRA, CDR2 YSYEKL. V trimming: 2 bases; J trimming: 0 bases; junction bases outside the gene matches: 8. CDR3 amino acids: CASSQPWDYTSTDTQYF. The CDR3, as DNA: TGCGCCAGCAGCCAACCCTGGGACTACACTAGCACAGATACGCAGTATTTT.

The rearrangement uses TRBV3-1 and TRBJ1-5; D may be TRBD1 (5 bases). In germline, CDR1 is LGHDT, CDR2 YNNKEL (reference sequence). V was shortened by 3 bases and J by 7 bases, with 10 bases between the two germline ends. The CDR3 spans 13 residues. The CDR3 bases are TGTGCCAGCAGCCAGAGGGGTGGGCAGCCCCAGCATTTT. It encodes CASSQRGGQPQHF.

The chain has TRBV6-6 and TRBJ2-5; 7 nucleotides line up with TRBD1. V was clipped by 5 bases and J by 0 bases; unmatched bases: 12. CDR3 length: 17 residues. The V gene's germline CDR1 is MNHNY and CDR2 SVGAGI (reference sequence). CDR3 loop: CASSHRGDTPYQETQYF. DNA of the CDR3: TGTGCCAGCAGTCACAGGGGCGATACCCCGTACCAAGAGACCCAGTACTTC.

The rearrangement joins TRBV9 to TRBJ2-5; 7 bases are shared with TRBD1. CDR1 and CDR2 (germline): SGDLS, YYNGEE. The CDR3 is 13 residues long. J was trimmed by 8 bases and V by 5 bases; bases with no gene match: 9. The CDR3 DNA is TGTGCCAGCAGTGTGGGACAGCCAAGTACCCAGTACTTC. It specifies CASSVGQPSTQYF. Full variable domain (missing parts from reference TRBV9 and TRBJ2-5): DSGVTQTPKHLITATGQRVTLRCSPRSGDLSVYWYQQSLDQGLQFLIQYYNGEERAKGNILERFSAQQFPDLHSELNLSSLELGDSALYFCASSVGQPSTQYFGPGTRLLVL.

In its sample, this clonotype was seen a few times. This rearrangement joins TRBV12-3 or TRBV12-4 to TRBJ2-7; D remains unclear. Trimming cost V 2 bases and J 4 bases, with 9 bases left between them. The CDR3 is made up of 13 amino acids. CDR3 coding DNA: TGTGCCAGCAGTTTAATCTCTCATTACGAGCAGTACTTC. Its protein product is CASSLISHYEQYF.

This clonotype was counted a few times. This chain connects TRBV6-5 to TRBJ1-1, with 9 bases fitting TRBD1. The CDR3 sequence is 15 residues long. Trimming took 2 bases from V and 4 from J; bases not matched to a gene: 5. Germline CDR1 MNHEY, CDR2 SVGAGI. CDR3 in DNA: TGTGCCAGCAGTTACGGTACAGGGGGCCGCACTGAAGCTTTCTTT. Encoded protein: CASSYGTGGRTEAFF.

The V gene is TRBV10-3, the J gene TRBJ2-7, with D possibly matching TRBD2 (6 bases). CDR1 and CDR2 (germline): ENHRY, SYGVKD. Trimming left V 6 bases short and J 0 bases short, with 15 bases between. The CDR3 covers 15 residues. The CDR3 nucleotides read TGTGCCATCAGCGGGGGTCCCCCTAGCTCCTACGAGCAGTACGTC. Its protein product is CAISGGPPSSYEQYV.

CDR3 sequence (DNA): TGCAGTGCTAGAGATTTGGGGGGCAGGAACACTGAAGCTTTCTTT. Translation gives CSARDLGGRNTEAFF. The gene calls are TRBV20-1 and TRBJ1-1, with a tentative D call TRBD1 (6 bases). Trimming shortened V by 0 bases and J by 1 base, and 12 bases separated the two germline ends. Germline CDR1 DFQATT, CDR2 SNEGSKA (reference sequence). The CDR3 is 15 residues long.

J is TRBJ2-3 and V is TRBV20-1; D call uncertain. Germline V gene lookup returns CDR1 DFQATT and CDR2 SNEGSKA (reference sequence). Trimming removed 3 bases at V and 5 bases at J, with 12 bases between. The CDR3 extends over 13 amino acids. The CDR3 loop is CSARAGQKDTQYF. The CDR3 region has the DNA TGCAGTGCTAGGGCTGGGCAGAAAGATACGCAGTATTTT.

The genes are TRBV3-1 and TRBJ1-1; D ambiguous. The CDR3 loop spans 13 amino acids. Germline CDR1 and CDR2: LGHDT and YNNKEL (reference sequence). V lost 3 bases and J lost 0, with 5 bases in between. CDR3 sequence: CASSQQLNTEAFF. DNA for the CDR3: TGTGCCAGCAGCCAGCAATTGAACACTGAAGCTTTCTTT.

The chain recombines TRBV7-2 with TRBJ2-3; 8 nucleotides agree with TRBD2. In germline, CDR1 is SGHTA, CDR2 FQGNSA. The CDR3 covers 16 residues. V was pared by 2 bases and J by 2 bases, with 6 bases of the junction left unmatched. CDR3 coding DNA: TGTGCCAGCAGCTTACTGCGGGGGGCCTACACAGATACGCAGTATTTT. It yields the protein CASSLLRGAYTDTQYF.

CDR3 bases: TGCGCCAGCAGCCCGGTTAGCGGCGGGGAAGTCGGGGAGCTGTTTTTT. Translated: CASSPVSGGEVGELFF. The J gene is TRBJ2-2, the V gene TRBV4-3, with D tentatively TRBD2 (6 bases). Germline values: CDR1 LGHNA, CDR2 YSLEER. The CDR3 contains 16 residues. Trimming took off 4 bases at V and 7 bases at J, with 19 bases between the two ends.

This clonotype was seen ten or more times. The gene calls are TRBV6-2 or TRBV6-3 and TRBJ1-1; perhaps TRBD1 as D (6 bases). The ends were cut back, 2 bases at V and 2 bases at J, with 12 bases in the middle. Germline V gives CDR1 MNHEY, CDR2 SVGEGT. The CDR3 has 15 residues. The CDR3 is CASSYGGGRNTEAFF. The CDR3 DNA follows: TGTGCCAGCAGTTACGGGGGGGGGCGCAACACTGAAGCTTTCTTT.

V is TRBV12-3 or TRBV12-4 and J is TRBJ1-5, with D uncertain. V was clipped by 7 bases and J by 5 bases, with 12 bases between them. The CDR3 extends over 13 amino acids. The CDR3, as DNA: TGTGCCAGCACCTCATTTGCCTATCAGCCCCAGCATTTT. Residues: CASTSFAYQPQHF.